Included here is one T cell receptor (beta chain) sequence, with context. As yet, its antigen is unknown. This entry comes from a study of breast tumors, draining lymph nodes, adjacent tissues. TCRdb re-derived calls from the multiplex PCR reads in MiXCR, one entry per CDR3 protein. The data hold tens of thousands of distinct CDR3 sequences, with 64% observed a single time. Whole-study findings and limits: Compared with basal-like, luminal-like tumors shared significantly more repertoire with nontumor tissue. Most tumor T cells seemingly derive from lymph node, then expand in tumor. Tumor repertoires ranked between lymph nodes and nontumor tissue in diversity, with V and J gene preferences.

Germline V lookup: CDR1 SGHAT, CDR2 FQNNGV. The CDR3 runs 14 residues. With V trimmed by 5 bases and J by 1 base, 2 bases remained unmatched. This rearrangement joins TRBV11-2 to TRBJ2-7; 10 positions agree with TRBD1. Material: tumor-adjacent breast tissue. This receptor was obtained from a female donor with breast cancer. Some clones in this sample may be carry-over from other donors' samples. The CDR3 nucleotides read TGTGCCAGCAGCCCGGGACAGGGGTCCTACGAGCAGTACTTC. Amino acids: CASSPGQGSYEQYF.